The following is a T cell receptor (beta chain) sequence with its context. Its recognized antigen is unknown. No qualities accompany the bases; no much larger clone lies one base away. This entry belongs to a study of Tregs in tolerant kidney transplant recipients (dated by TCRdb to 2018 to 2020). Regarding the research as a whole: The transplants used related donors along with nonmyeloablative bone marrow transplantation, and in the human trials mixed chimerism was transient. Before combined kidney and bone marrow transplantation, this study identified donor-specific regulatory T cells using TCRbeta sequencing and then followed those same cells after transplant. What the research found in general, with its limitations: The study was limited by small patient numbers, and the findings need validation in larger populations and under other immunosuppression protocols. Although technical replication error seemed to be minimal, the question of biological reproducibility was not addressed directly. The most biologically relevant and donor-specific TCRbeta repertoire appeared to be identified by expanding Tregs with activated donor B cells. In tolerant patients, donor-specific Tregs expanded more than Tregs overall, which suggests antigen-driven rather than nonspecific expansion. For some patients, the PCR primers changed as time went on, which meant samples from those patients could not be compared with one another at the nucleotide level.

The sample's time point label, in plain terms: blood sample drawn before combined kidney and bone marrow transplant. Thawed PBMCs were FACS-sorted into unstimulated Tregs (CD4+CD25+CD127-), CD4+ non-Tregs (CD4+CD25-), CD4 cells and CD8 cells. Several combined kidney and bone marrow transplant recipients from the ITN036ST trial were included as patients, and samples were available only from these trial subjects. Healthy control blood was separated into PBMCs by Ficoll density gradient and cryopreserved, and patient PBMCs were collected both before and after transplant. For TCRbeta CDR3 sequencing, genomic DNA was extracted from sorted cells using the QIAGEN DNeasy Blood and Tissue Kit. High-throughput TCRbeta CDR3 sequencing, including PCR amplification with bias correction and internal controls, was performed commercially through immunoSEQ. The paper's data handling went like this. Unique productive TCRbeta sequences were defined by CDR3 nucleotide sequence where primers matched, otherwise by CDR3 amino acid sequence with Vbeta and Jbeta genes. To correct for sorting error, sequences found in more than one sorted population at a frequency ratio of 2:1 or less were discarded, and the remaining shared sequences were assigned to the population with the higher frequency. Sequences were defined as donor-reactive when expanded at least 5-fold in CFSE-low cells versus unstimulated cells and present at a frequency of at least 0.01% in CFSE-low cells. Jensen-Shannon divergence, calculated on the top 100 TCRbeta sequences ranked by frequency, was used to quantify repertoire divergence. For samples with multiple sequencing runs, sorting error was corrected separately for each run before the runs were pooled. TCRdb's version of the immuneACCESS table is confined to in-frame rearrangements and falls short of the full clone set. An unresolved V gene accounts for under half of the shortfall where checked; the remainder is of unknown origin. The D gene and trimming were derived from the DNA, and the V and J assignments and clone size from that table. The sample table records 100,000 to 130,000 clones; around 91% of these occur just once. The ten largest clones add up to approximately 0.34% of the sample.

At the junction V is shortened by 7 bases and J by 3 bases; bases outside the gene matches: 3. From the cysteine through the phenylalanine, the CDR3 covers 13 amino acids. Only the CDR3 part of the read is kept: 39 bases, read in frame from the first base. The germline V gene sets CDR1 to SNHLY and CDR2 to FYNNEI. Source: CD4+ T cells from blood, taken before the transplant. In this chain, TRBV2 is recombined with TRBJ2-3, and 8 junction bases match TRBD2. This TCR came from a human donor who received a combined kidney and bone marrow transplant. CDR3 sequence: CASKAGETDTQYF. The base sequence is TGTGCCAGCAAAGCGGGGGAGACAGATACGCAGTATTTT.